A selection of T cell receptor beta chains follows, all from one sample in a study of blood T cell repertoires in COVID-19. The repertoire was sequenced with immunoSEQ multiplex PCR; TCRdb's copy has only in-frame clones and lacks some. The table records around 150,000 clones, about four fifths of them present only once. The sample was peripheral blood. All receptors come from a man aged 60 to 69 with active or convalescent COVID-19. The CDR3 runs from the conserved cysteine through the conserved F or W. The D gene is left open where the match is weak. Not all rows give a size; the values are once, few, many and, for expanded clones, a class.

clone_size: .; d_call: TRBD2; j_call: TRBJ2-7; v_call: TRBV19; cdr3_nt: TGTGCCAGTAGTACCCTCGCGGGAGCTACCGACGAGCAGTACTTC; cdr3_aa: CASSTLAGATDEQYF
clone_size: .; d_call: TRBD1; j_call: TRBJ2-3; v_call: TRBV6-5; cdr3_nt: TGTGCCGCCCAGCGGGACACAGGGGGCGTGGATACGCAGTATTTT; cdr3_aa: CAAQRDTGGVDTQYF
clone_size: few; d_call: .; j_call: TRBJ2-2; v_call: TRBV9; cdr3_nt: TGTGCCAGCAGCGGAAGCCCGACAGGGAACACCGGGGAGCTGTTTTTT; cdr3_aa: CASSGSPTGNTGELFF
clone_size: .; d_call: .; j_call: TRBJ1-5; v_call: TRBV6-5; cdr3_nt: TGTGCCAGCCATTTTCAGCCCCAGCATTTT; cdr3_aa: CASHFQPQHF
clone_size: .; d_call: .; j_call: TRBJ2-7; v_call: TRBV28; cdr3_nt: TGTGCCAGCACCAGGGGGGCGCTCAGCTCCTACGAGCAGTACTTC; cdr3_aa: CASTRGALSSYEQYF
clone_size: once; d_call: TRBD1; j_call: TRBJ2-1; v_call: TRBV11-2; cdr3_nt: TGTGCCAGCAGCTCCCGGGACAGGGGGAAGAATGAGCAGTTCTTC; cdr3_aa: CASSSRDRGKNEQFF
clone_size: once; d_call: .; j_call: TRBJ2-2; v_call: TRBV5-1; cdr3_nt: TGCGCCAGCTCCAACGTGAACAGGGCGAACACCGGGGAGCTGTTTTTT; cdr3_aa: CASSNVNRANTGELFF
clone_size: .; d_call: TRBD1; j_call: TRBJ1-4; v_call: TRBV29-1; cdr3_nt: TGCAGCGTTGACAGGAGGTGGACAGGGGGGTTAGCTAATGAAAAACTGTTTTTT; cdr3_aa: CSVDRRWTGGLANEKLFF
clone_size: .; d_call: .; j_call: TRBJ2-2; v_call: TRBV3-1/TRBV3-2; cdr3_nt: TGTGCCAGCAGCCAAGGGCAGAACACCGGGGAGCTGTTTTTT; cdr3_aa: CASSQGQNTGELFF
clone_size: once; d_call: .; j_call: TRBJ2-2; v_call: TRBV6-5; cdr3_nt: TGTGCCGGTCGGGTCGCCATCACCGGGGAGCTGTTTTTT; cdr3_aa: CAGRVAITGELFF
clone_size: many; d_call: TRBD1; j_call: TRBJ1-1; v_call: TRBV11-2; cdr3_nt: TGTGCCAGCAGCCCCCTACAGGGGGCCGGAGAGGCTTTCTTT; cdr3_aa: CASSPLQGAGEAFF
clone_size: once; d_call: TRBD1; j_call: TRBJ1-5; v_call: TRBV5-1; cdr3_nt: TGCGCCAGCAGCCCCGGGACAGGGGGCCTTCAGCCCCAGCATTTT; cdr3_aa: CASSPGTGGLQPQHF
clone_size: few; d_call: .; j_call: TRBJ1-1; v_call: TRBV11-1; cdr3_nt: TGTGCCAGCAGCCCTTGGCCACAGGGCGAAGCTTTCTTT; cdr3_aa: CASSPWPQGEAFF
clone_size: .; d_call: TRBD1; j_call: TRBJ1-4; v_call: TRBV2; cdr3_nt: TGTGCCAGCTCAGGACAGGGCGGTGTGTTTGAAAAACTGTTTTTT; cdr3_aa: CASSGQGGVFEKLFF
clone_size: .; d_call: .; j_call: TRBJ2-7; v_call: TRBV28; cdr3_nt: TGTGCCAGCAGTTTCGGCGGGTCCTACGAGCAGTACTTC; cdr3_aa: CASSFGGSYEQYF
clone_size: once; d_call: .; j_call: TRBJ1-2; v_call: TRBV28; cdr3_nt: TGTGCCAGCAGTTCACTGGGCTACACCTTC; cdr3_aa: CASSSLGYTF
clone_size: few; d_call: TRBD1; j_call: TRBJ1-2; v_call: TRBV7-8; cdr3_nt: TGTGCCAGCAGCTTGGGACAGGGAAACTATGGCTACACCTTC; cdr3_aa: CASSLGQGNYGYTF
clone_size: .; d_call: TRBD2; j_call: TRBJ2-3; v_call: TRBV6-5; cdr3_nt: TGTGCCAGCAGCCGACTAGCGGGAGAAGTAGATACGCAGTATTTT; cdr3_aa: CASSRLAGEVDTQYF
clone_size: .; d_call: TRBD2; j_call: TRBJ2-1; v_call: TRBV24-1; cdr3_nt: TGTGCCACCAGCAGCCCTAGCGGGAGGTTGAATGAGCAGTTCTTC; cdr3_aa: CATSSPSGRLNEQFF
clone_size: .; d_call: .; j_call: TRBJ2-7; v_call: TRBV7-7; cdr3_nt: TGTGCCAGCAGCCCGCGACTAGGTCTTCGCGAGCAGTACTTC; cdr3_aa: CASSPRLGLREQYF
clone_size: .; d_call: .; j_call: TRBJ1-1; v_call: TRBV6-1; cdr3_nt: TGTGCCAGCAGTGATTGGGGGCACACTGAAGCTTTCTTT; cdr3_aa: CASSDWGHTEAFF
clone_size: once; d_call: TRBD2; j_call: TRBJ2-5; v_call: TRBV6-4; cdr3_nt: TGTGCCAGCAGCCAAAACCCCGGGGGGGGCTGGGAGACCCAGTACTTC; cdr3_aa: CASSQNPGGGWETQYF
clone_size: few; d_call: TRBD1; j_call: TRBJ1-2; v_call: TRBV12-3/TRBV12-4; cdr3_nt: TGTGCCAGCACCCTGGACAGGGAAGTTGGCTACACCTTC; cdr3_aa: CASTLDREVGYTF
clone_size: .; d_call: TRBD2; j_call: TRBJ2-1; v_call: TRBV9; cdr3_nt: TGTGCCAGCACCGGGACTACTAGTCTGGTTGAGCAGTTCTTC; cdr3_aa: CASTGTTSLVEQFF
clone_size: once; d_call: TRBD1; j_call: TRBJ1-6; v_call: TRBV28; cdr3_nt: TGTGCCAGCAGTTCCACCGGGACAGGGGTTCAATCACCCCTCCACTTT; cdr3_aa: CASSSTGTGVQSPLHF
clone_size: .; d_call: TRBD1; j_call: TRBJ2-5; v_call: TRBV18; cdr3_nt: TGTGCCAGCTCACCCGGGACAGCTCGGGCCGATTCTGAGACCCAGTACTTC; cdr3_aa: CASSPGTARADSETQYF
clone_size: .; d_call: .; j_call: TRBJ1-2; v_call: TRBV5-5; cdr3_nt: TGTGCCAGCAGCTTGGACGGGGACTATGGCTACACCTTC; cdr3_aa: CASSLDGDYGYTF
clone_size: .; d_call: .; j_call: TRBJ2-1; v_call: TRBV5-5; cdr3_nt: TGTGCCAGCAGCTTGGAACTAAGGAATGAGCAGTTCTTC; cdr3_aa: CASSLELRNEQFF
clone_size: .; d_call: .; j_call: TRBJ2-5; v_call: TRBV12-3/TRBV12-4; cdr3_nt: TGTGCCAGCAGTTTCTCCCTCCAAGAGACCCAGTACTTC; cdr3_aa: CASSFSLQETQYF
clone_size: .; d_call: .; j_call: TRBJ1-5; v_call: TRBV2; cdr3_nt: TGTGCCAGCAGACAGGAAAGCAATCAGCCCCAGCATTTT; cdr3_aa: CASRQESNQPQHF
clone_size: few; d_call: .; j_call: TRBJ1-2; v_call: TRBV6-4; cdr3_nt: TGTGCCAGCAGTGAGCAGGGGACTAACTATGGCTACACCTTC; cdr3_aa: CASSEQGTNYGYTF
clone_size: .; d_call: TRBD2; j_call: TRBJ2-7; v_call: TRBV5-1; cdr3_nt: TGCGCCAGCAGCTTGGGGCGCGGGGGGGCCTACGAGCAGTACTTC; cdr3_aa: CASSLGRGGAYEQYF
clone_size: .; d_call: TRBD1; j_call: TRBJ2-2; v_call: TRBV25-1; cdr3_nt: TGTGCCAGCACCCCCGGGACAGGGGTTCAGGGGGAGCTGTTTTTT; cdr3_aa: CASTPGTGVQGELFF
clone_size: .; d_call: .; j_call: TRBJ1-5; v_call: TRBV19; cdr3_nt: TGTGCCAGTAGTATAGGTACAGGGCTGGATCAGCCCCAGCATTTT; cdr3_aa: CASSIGTGLDQPQHF
clone_size: .; d_call: TRBD2; j_call: TRBJ2-2; v_call: TRBV25-1; cdr3_nt: TGTGCCAGCAGGATGGGGGGGAACGGGGAGCTGTTTTTT; cdr3_aa: CASRMGGNGELFF
clone_size: .; d_call: .; j_call: TRBJ2-1; v_call: TRBV7-3; cdr3_nt: TGTGCCAGCAGCTTAACACATACCGTATGGTACAATGAGCAGTTCTTC; cdr3_aa: CASSLTHTVWYNEQFF
clone_size: .; d_call: .; j_call: TRBJ2-5; v_call: TRBV11-1; cdr3_nt: TGTGCCAGCAGCTTAGCGCGGGTTGGGGAAGAGACCCAGTACTTC; cdr3_aa: CASSLARVGEETQYF